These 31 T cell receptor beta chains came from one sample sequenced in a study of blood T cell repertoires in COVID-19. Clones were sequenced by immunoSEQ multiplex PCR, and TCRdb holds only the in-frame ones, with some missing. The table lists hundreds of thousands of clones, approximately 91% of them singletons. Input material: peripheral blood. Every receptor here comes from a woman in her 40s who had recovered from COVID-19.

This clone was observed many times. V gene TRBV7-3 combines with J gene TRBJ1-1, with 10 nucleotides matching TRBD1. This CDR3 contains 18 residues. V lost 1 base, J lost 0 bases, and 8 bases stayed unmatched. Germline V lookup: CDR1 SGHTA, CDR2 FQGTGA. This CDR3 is CASSLRAGTGALNTEAFF. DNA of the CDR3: TGTGCCAGCAGCTTAAGGGCCGGGACAGGGGCCTTGAACACTGAAGCTTTCTTT.

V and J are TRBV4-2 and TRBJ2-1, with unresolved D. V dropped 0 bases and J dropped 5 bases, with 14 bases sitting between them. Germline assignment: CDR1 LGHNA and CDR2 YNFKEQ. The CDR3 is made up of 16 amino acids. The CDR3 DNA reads TGTGCCAGCAGCCAAGATAGGTTAGCCTACCACAATGAGCAGTTCTTC. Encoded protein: CASSQDRLAYHNEQFF.

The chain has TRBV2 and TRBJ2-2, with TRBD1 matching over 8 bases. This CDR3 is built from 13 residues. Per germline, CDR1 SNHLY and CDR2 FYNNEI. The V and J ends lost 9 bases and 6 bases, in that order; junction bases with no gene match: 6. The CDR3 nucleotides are TGTGCCAGGGGAGGACAGGGACCCGGGGAGCTGTTTTTT. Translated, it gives CARGGQGPGELFF. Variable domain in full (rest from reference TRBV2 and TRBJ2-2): EPEVTQTPSHQVTQMGQEVILRCVPISNHLYFYWYRQILGQKVEFLVSFYNNEISEKSEIFDDQFSVERPDGSNFTLKIRSTKLEDSAMYFCARGGQGPGELFFGEGSRLTVL.

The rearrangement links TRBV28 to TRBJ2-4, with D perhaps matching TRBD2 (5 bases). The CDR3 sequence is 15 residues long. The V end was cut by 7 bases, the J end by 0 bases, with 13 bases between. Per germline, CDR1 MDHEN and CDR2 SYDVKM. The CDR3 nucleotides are TGTGCCAGCACGGGGTTTTATGGAGCCAAAAACATTCAGTACTTC. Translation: CASTGFYGAKNIQYF. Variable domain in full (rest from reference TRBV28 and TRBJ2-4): DVKVTQSSRYLVKRTGEKVFLECVQDMDHENMFWYRQDPGLGLRLIYFSYDVKMKEKGDIPEGYSVSREKKERFSLILESASTNQTSMYLCASTGFYGAKNIQYFGAGTRLSVL.

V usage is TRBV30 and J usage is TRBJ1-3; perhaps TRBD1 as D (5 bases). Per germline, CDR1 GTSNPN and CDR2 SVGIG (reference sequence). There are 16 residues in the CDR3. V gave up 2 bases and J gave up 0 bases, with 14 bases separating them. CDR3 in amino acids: CAWSLSGGFSGNTIYF. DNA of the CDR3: TGTGCCTGGAGTCTATCCGGGGGGTTCTCTGGAAACACCATATATTTT.

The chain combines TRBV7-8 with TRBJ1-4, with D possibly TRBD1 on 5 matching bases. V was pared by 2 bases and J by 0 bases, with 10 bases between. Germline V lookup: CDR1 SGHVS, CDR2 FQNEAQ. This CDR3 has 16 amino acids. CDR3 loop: CASSLISRATNEKLFF. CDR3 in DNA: TGTGCCAGCAGCTTAATATCCAGGGCAACTAATGAAAAACTGTTTTTT.

The CDR3 reads CASTSGGGANVLTF. The CDR3 nucleotides read TGTGCCAGCACCTCTGGAGGTGGGGCCAACGTCCTGACTTTC. This sequence joins TRBV28 and TRBJ2-6, with a tentative D call TRBD2 (5 bases). Trimming cost V 7 bases and J 3 bases, with 10 bases left between them. The germline gives CDR1 MDHEN, CDR2 SYDVKM. CDR3 length equals 14 residues.

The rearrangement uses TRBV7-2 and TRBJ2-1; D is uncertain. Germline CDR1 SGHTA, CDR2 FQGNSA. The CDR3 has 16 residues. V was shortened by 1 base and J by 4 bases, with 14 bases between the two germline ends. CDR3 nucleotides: TGTGCCAGCAGCTTAGGGTCCCCTCCCCTATACAATGAGCAGTTCTTC. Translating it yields CASSLGSPPLYNEQFF.

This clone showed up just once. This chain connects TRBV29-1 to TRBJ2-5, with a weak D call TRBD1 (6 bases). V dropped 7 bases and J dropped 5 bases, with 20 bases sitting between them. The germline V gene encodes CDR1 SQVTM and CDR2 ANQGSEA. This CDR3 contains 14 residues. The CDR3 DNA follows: TGCAGCGCACCAGAGGACAGCCAGGGGGAGACCCAGTACTTC. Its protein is CSAPEDSQGETQYF.

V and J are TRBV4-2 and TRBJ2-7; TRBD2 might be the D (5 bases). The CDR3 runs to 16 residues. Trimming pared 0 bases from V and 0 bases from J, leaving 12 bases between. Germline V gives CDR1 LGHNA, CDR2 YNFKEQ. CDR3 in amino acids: CASSQDGGRNSYEQYF. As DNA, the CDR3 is TGTGCCAGCAGCCAAGATGGAGGCAGAAACTCCTACGAGCAGTACTTC.

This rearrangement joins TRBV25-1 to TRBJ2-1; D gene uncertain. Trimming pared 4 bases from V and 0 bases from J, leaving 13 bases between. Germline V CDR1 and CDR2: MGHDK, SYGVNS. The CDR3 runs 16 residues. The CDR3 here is CASSAPHASSYNEQFF. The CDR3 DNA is TGTGCCAGCAGTGCCCCCCATGCCAGCTCCTACAATGAGCAGTTCTTC.

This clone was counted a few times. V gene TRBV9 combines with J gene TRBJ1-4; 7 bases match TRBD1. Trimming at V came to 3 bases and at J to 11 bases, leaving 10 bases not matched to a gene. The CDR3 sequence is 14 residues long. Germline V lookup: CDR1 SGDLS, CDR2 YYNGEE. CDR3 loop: CASSDANRQGKLFF. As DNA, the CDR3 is TGTGCCAGCAGCGATGCAAATCGACAGGGCAAACTGTTTTTT.

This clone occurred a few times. As DNA, the CDR3 is TGTGCCAGCAGTAAGGGACAGGGGGTGGCCGGGGAGCTGTTTTTT. It translates to CASSKGQGVAGELFF. This chain links TRBV6-6 with TRBJ2-2; 11 positions agree with TRBD1. Germline CDR1 is MNHNY and CDR2 is SVGAGI (reference sequence). This CDR3 region has 15 residues. V lost 5 bases, J lost 6 bases, and 5 bases stayed unmatched.

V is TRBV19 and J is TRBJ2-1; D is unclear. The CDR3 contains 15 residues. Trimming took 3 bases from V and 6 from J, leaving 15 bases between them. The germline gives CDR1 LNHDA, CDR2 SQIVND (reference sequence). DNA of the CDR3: TGTGCCAGTAGTATTTCGCTCCGGGTTGGCAATGAGCAGTTCTTC. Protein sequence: CASSISLRVGNEQFF.

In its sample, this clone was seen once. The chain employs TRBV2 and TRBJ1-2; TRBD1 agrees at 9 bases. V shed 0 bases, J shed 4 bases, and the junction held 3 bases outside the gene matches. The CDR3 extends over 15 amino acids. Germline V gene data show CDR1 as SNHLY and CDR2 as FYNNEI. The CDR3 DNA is TGTGCCAGCAGTGAAGCGCGGGGACAGGGCTATGGCTACACCTTC. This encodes CASSEARGQGYGYTF. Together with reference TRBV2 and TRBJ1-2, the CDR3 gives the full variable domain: EPEVTQTPSHQVTQMGQEVILRCVPISNHLYFYWYRQILGQKVEFLVSFYNNEISEKSEIFDDQFSVERPDGSNFTLKIRSTKLEDSAMYFCASSEARGQGYGYTFGSGTRLTVV.

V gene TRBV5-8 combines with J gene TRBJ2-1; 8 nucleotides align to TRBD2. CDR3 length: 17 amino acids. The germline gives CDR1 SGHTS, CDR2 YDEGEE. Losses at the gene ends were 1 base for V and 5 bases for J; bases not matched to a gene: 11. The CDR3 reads CASSLMVAGPTNNEQFF. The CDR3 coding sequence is TGTGCCAGCAGCTTGATGGTAGCGGGACCAACCAACAATGAGCAGTTCTTC.

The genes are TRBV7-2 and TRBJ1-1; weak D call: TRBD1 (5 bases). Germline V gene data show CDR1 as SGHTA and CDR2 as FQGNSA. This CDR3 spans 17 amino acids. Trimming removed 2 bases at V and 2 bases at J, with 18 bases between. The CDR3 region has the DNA TGTGCCAGCAGCTTACGGCCGGTGGGAGGGGTTAACACTGAAGCTTTCTTT. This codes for CASSLRPVGGVNTEAFF. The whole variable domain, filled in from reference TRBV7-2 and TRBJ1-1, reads GAGVSQSPSNKVTEKGKDVELRCDPISGHTALYWYRQSLGQGLEFLIYFQGNSAPDKSGLPSDRFSAERTGGSVSTLTIQRTQQEDSAVYLCASSLRPVGGVNTEAFFGQGTRLTVV.

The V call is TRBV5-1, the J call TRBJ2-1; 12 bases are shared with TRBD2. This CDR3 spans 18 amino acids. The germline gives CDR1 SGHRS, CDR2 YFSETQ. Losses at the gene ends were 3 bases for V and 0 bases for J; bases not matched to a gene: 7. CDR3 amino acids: CASSSSTTSGSSYNEQFF. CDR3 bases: TGCGCCAGCAGCTCCTCCACGACTAGCGGGAGCTCCTACAATGAGCAGTTCTTC. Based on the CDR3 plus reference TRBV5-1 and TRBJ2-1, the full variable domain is KAGVTQTPRYLIKTRGQQVTLSCSPISGHRSVSWYQQTPGQGLQFLFEYFSETQRNKGNFPGRFSGRQFSNSRSEMNVSTLELGDSALYLCASSSSTTSGSSYNEQFFGPGTRLTVL.

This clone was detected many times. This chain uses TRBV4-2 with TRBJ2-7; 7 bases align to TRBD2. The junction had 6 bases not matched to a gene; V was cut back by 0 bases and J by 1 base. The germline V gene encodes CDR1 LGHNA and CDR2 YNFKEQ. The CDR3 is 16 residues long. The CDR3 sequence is CASSQDLASGSYEQYF. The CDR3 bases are TGTGCCAGCAGCCAAGATCTCGCTAGCGGTTCCTACGAGCAGTACTTC.

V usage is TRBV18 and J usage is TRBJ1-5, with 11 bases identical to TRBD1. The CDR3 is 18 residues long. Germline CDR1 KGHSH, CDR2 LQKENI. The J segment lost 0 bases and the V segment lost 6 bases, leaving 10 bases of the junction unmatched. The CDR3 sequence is CASSLGTGGSGSNQPQHF. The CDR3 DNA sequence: TGTGCCAGCTCTCTCGGGACAGGGGGTAGTGGTAGCAATCAGCCCCAGCATTTT.

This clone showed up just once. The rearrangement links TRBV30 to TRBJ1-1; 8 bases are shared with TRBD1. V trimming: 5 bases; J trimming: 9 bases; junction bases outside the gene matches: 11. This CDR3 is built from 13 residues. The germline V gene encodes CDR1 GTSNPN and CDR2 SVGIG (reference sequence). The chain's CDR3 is CAWVRQGIPQAFF. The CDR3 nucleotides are TGTGCCTGGGTAAGACAGGGGATCCCGCAAGCTTTCTTT.

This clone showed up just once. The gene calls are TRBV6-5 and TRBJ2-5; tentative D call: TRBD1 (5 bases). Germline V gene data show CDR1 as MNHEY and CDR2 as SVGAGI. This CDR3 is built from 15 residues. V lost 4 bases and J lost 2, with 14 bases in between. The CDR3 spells CASSSQGAPQETQYF. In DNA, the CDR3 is TGTGCCAGCAGTTCTCAAGGGGCTCCGCAAGAGACCCAGTACTTC.

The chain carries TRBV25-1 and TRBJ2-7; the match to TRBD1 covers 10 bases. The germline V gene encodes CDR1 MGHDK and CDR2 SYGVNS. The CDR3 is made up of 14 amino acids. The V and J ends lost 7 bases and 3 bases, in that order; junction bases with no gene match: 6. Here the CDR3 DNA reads TGTGCCAGCATGGGCGGGACAGGGGACTACGAGCAGTACTTC. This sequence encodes CASMGGTGDYEQYF.

CDR3 DNA: TGTGCCAGCAGCAACAAACAGGGATACAACACCGGGGAGCTGTTTTTT. Residues: CASSNKQGYNTGELFF. The V call is TRBV7-3, the J call TRBJ2-2; D possibly corresponds to TRBD1 (6 bases). Germline V gives CDR1 SGHTA, CDR2 FQGTGA. The CDR3 totals 16 residues. V was trimmed by 5 bases and J by 2 bases, leaving 15 bases between them.

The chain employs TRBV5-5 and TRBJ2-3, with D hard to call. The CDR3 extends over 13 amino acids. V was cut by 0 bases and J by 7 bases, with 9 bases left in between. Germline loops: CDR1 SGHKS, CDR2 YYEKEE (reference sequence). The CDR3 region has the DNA TGTGCCAGCAGCTTGGTAGGTGACAATACGCAGTATTTT. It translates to CASSLVGDNTQYF.

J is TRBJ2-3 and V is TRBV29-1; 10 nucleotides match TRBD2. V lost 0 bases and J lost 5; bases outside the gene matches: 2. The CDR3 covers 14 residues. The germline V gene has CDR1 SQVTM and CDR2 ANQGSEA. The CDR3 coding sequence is TGCAGCGTTGAAGAGTTAGCGGGAGGAGATACGCAGTATTTT. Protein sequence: CSVEELAGGDTQYF.

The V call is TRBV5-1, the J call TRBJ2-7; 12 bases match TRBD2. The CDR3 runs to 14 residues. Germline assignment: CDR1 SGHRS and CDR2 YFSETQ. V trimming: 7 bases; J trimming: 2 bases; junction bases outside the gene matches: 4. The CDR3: CASRLAGVTYEQYF. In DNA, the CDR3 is TGCGCCAGCCGACTAGCGGGGGTTACCTACGAGCAGTACTTC.

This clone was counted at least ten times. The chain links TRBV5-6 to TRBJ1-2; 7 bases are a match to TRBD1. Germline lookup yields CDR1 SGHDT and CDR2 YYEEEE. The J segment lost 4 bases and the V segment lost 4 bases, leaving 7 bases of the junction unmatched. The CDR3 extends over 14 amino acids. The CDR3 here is CASSTTTGSYGYTF. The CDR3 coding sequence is TGTGCCAGCAGCACCACGACAGGGAGCTATGGCTACACCTTC.

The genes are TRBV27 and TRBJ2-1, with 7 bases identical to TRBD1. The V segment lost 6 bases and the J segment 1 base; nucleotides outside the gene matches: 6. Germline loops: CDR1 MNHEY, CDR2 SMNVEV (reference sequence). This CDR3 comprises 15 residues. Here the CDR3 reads CASSQTGSSYNEQFF. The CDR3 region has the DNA TGTGCCAGCAGCCAGACAGGGAGTTCCTACAATGAGCAGTTCTTC.

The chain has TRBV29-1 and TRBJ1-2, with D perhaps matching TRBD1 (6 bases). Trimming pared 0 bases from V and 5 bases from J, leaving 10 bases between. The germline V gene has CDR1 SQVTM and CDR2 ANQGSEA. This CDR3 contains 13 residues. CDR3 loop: CSVEEQGRYGYTF. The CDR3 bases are TGCAGCGTTGAAGAACAGGGACGGTATGGCTACACCTTC.

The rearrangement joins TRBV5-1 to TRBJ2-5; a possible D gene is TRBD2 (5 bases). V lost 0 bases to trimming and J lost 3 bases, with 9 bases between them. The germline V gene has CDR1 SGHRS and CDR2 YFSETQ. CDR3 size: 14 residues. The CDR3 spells CASSLGTGKETQYF. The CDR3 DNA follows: TGCGCCAGCAGCTTGGGGACGGGAAAAGAGACCCAGTACTTC.